This T cell receptor (beta chain) was sequenced during a study of control samples from healthy donors and cancer patients. Germline-derived CDR1 and CDR2 are SEHNR and FQNEAQ (reference sequence). This CDR3 spans 12 amino acids. V gave up 5 bases and J gave up 7 bases, with 6 bases separating them. The protocol was immunoSEQ multiplex PCR, while the TCRdb copy is restricted to in-frame clones and leaves out a portion. The profile covers 130,000 or so clones, with about 90% appearing a single time and 5.5% to 9% taken by the ten largest. Source material: blood. The rearrangement joins TRBV7-9 to TRBJ1-6, with D perhaps TRBD1 (6 bases). The receptor comes from a man between 18 and 35 years old in good health. CDR3 sequence: CASSGTNSPLHF. Here the CDR3 DNA reads TGTGCCAGCAGCGGGACAAATTCACCCCTCCACTTT.